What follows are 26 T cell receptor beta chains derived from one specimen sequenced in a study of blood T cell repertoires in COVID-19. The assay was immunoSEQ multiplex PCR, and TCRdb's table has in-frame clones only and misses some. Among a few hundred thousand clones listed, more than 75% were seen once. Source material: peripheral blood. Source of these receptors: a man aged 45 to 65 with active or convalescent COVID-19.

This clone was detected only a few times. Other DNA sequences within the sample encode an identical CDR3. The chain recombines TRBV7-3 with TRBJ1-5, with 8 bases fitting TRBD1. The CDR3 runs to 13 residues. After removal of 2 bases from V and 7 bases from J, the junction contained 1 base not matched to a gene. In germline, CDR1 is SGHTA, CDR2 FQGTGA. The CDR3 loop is CASSLGQGQPQHF. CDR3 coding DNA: TGTGCCAGCAGCTTAGGACAGGGACAGCCCCAGCATTTT.

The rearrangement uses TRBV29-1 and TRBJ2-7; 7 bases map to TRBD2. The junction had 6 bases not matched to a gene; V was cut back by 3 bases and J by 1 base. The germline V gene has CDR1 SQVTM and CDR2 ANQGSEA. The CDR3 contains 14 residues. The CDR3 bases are TGCAGCGTTGATACGGCTAGCGGATCCTACGAGCAGTACTTC. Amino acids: CSVDTASGSYEQYF.

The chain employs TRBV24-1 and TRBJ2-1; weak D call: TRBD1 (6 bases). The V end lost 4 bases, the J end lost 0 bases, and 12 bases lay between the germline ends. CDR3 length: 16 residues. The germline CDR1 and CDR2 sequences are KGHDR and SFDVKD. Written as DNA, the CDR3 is TGTGCCACCAGTGACGACACAGGGAACTCCTACAATGAGCAGTTCTTC. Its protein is CATSDDTGNSYNEQFF.

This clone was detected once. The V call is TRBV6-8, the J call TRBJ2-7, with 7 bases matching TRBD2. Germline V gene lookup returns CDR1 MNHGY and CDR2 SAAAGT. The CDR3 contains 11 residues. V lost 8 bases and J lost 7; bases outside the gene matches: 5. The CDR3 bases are TGTGCCAGCCCCGGGGGGTTAGAGCAGTACTTC. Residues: CASPGGLEQYF.

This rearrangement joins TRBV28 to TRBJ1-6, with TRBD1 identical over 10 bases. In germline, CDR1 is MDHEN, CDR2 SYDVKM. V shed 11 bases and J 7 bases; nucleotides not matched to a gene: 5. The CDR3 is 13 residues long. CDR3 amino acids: CAGRTGGNSPLHF. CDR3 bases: TGTGCCGGGCGGACAGGGGGAAATTCACCCCTCCACTTT.

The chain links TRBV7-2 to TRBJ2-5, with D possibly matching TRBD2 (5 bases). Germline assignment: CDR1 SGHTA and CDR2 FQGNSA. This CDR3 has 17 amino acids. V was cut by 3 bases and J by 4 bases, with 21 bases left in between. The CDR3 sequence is CASSFGGGGLKGETQYF. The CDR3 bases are TGTGCCAGCAGCTTCGGAGGTGGAGGTCTTAAGGGAGAGACCCAGTACTTC.

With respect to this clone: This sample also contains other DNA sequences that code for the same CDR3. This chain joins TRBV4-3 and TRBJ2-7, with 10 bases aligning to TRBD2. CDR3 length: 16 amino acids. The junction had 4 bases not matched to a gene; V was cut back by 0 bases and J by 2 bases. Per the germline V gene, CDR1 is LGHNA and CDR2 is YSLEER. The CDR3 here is CASSQDGAGGPYEQYF. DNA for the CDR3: TGCGCCAGCAGCCAAGATGGAGCGGGGGGGCCCTACGAGCAGTACTTC.

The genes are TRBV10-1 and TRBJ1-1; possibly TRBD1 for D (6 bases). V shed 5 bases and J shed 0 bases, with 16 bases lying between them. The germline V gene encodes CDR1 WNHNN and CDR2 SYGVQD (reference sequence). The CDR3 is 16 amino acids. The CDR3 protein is CASSYNPRGMNTEAFF. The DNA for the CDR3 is TGCGCCAGCAGTTACAACCCGAGGGGGATGAACACTGAAGCTTTCTTT.

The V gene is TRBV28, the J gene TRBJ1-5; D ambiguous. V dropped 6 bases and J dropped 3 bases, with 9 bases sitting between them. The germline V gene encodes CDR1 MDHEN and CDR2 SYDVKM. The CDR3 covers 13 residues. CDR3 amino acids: CASRGDLNQPQHF. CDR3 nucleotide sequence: TGTGCCAGCAGGGGAGACCTCAATCAGCCCCAGCATTTT.

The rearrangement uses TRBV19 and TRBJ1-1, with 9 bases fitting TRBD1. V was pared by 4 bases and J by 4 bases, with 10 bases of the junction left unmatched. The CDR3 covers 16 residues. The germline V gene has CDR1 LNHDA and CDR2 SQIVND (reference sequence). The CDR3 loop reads CASSSFGRTGATEAFF. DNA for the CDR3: TGTGCCAGTAGTAGTTTCGGGCGGACAGGGGCCACTGAAGCTTTCTTT.

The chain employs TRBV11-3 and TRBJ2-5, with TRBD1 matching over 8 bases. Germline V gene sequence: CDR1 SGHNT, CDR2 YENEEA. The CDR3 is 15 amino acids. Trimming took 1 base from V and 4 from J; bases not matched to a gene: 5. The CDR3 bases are TGTGCCAGCAGCTTAGGGCAGGGGGCGGGAGAGACCCAGTACTTC. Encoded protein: CASSLGQGAGETQYF.

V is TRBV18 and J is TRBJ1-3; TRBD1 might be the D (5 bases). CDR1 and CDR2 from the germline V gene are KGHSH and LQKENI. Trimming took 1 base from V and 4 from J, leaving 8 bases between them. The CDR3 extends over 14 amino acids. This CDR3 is CASSPLEGGNTIYF. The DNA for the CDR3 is TGTGCCAGCTCACCACTGGAGGGGGGAAACACCATATATTTT. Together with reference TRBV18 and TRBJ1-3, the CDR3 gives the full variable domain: NAGVMQNPRHLVRRRGQEARLRCSPMKGHSHVYWYRQLPEEGLKFMVYLQKENIIDESGMPKERFSAEFPKEGPSILRIQQVVRGDSAAYFCASSPLEGGNTIYFGEGSWLTVV.

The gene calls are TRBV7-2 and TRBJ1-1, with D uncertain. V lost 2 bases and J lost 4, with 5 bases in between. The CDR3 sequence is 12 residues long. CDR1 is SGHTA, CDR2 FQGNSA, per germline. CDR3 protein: CASSLSFTEAFF. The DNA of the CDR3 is TGTGCCAGCAGCTTATCGTTCACTGAAGCTTTCTTT.

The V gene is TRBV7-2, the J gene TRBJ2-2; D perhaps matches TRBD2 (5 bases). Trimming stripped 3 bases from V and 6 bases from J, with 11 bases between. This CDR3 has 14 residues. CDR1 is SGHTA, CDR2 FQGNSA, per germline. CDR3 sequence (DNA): TGTGCCAGCAGCTTGGGTTCCGGGGCCGGGGAGCTGTTTTTT. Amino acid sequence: CASSLGSGAGELFF.

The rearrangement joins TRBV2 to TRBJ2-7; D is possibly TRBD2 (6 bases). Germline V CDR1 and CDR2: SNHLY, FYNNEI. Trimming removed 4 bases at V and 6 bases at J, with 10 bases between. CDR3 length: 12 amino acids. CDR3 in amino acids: CASSVGGVEQYF. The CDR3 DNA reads TGTGCCAGCAGTGTTGGAGGGGTCGAGCAGTACTTC.

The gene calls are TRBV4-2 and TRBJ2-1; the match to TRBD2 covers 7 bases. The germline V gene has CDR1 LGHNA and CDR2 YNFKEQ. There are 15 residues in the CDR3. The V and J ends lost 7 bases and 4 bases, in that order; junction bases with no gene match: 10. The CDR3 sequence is CASTLAETGYNEQFF. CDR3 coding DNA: TGTGCCAGCACCCTAGCGGAAACAGGATACAATGAGCAGTTCTTC.

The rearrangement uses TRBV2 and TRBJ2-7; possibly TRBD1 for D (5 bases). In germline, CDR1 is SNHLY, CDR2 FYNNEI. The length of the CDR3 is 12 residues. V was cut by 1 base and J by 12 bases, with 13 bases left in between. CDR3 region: CASSEGILGPYF. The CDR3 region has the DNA TGTGCCAGCAGTGAAGGAATCCTGGGGCCGTACTTC.

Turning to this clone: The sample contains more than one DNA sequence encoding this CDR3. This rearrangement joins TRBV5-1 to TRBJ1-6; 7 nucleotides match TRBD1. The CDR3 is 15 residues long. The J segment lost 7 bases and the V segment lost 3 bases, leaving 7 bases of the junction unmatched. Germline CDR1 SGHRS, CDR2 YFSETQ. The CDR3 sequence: CASSSNTGANSPLHF. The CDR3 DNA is TGCGCCAGCAGCTCAAATACAGGGGCAAATTCACCCCTCCACTTT.

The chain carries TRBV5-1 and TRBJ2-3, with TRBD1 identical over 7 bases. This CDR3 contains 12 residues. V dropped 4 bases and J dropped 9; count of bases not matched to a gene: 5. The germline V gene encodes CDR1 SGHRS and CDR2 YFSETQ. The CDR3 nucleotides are TGCGCCAGCAGCCAACAACAGGGGACGCAGTATTTT. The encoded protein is CASSQQQGTQYF. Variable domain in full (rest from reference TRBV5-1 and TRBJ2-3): KAGVTQTPRYLIKTRGQQVTLSCSPISGHRSVSWYQQTPGQGLQFLFEYFSETQRNKGNFPGRFSGRQFSNSRSEMNVSTLELGDSALYLCASSQQQGTQYFGPGTRLTVL.

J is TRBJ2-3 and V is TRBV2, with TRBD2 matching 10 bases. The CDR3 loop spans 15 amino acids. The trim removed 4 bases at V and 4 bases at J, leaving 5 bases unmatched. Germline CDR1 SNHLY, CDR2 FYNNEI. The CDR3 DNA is TGTGCCAGCAGTGTCCTAGCGGGGGCGGCAGATACGCAGTATTTT. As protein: CASSVLAGAADTQYF.

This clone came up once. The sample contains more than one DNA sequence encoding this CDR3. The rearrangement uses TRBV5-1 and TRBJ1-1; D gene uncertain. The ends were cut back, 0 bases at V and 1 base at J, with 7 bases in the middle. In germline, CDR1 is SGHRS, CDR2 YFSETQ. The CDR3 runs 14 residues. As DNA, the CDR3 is TGCGCCAGCAGCTTGGGGCAGTCGAACACTGAAGCTTTCTTT. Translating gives CASSLGQSNTEAFF.

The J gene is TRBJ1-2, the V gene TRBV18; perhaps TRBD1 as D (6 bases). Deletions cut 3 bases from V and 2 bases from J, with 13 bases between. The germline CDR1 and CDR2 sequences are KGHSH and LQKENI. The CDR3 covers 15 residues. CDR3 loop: CASSPNWGPNYGYTF. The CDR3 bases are TGTGCCAGCTCACCGAATTGGGGGCCCAACTATGGCTACACCTTC. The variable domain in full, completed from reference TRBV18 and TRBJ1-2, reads NAGVMQNPRHLVRRRGQEARLRCSPMKGHSHVYWYRQLPEEGLKFMVYLQKENIIDESGMPKERFSAEFPKEGPSILRIQQVVRGDSAAYFCASSPNWGPNYGYTFGSGTRLTVV.

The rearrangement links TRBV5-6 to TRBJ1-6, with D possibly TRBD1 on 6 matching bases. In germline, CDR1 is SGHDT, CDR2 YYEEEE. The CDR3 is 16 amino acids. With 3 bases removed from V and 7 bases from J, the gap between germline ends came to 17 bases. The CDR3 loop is CASSWRFAGVNSPLHF. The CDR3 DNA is TGTGCCAGCAGCTGGAGGTTCGCAGGGGTAAATTCACCCCTCCACTTT.

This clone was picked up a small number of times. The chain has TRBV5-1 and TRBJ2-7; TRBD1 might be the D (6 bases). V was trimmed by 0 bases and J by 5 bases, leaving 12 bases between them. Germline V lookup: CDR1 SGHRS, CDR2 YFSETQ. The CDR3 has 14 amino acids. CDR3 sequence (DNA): TGCGCCAGCAGCTTGGTGAGTCCAGGGGACGAGCAGTACTTC. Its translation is CASSLVSPGDEQYF.

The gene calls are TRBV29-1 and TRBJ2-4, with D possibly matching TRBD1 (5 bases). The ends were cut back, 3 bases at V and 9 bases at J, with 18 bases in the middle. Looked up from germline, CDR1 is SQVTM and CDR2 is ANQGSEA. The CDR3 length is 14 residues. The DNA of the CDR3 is TGCAGCGTTGAGGTTGGGATTCAGGGCGCCATTCAGTACTTC. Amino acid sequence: CSVEVGIQGAIQYF.

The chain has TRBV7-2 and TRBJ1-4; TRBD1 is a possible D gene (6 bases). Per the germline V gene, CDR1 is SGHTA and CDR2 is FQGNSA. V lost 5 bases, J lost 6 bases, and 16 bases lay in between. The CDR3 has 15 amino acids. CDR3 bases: TGTGCCAGCAGCCCGAACAGGGACAACTATGAAAAACTGTTTTTT. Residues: CASSPNRDNYEKLFF.